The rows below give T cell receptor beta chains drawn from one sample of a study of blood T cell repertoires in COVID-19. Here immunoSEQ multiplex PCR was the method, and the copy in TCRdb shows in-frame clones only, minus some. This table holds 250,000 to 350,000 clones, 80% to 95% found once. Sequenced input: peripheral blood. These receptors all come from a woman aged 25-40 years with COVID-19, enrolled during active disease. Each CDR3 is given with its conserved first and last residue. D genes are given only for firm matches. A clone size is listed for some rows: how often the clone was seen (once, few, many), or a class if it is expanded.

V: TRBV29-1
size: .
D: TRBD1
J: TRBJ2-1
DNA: TGCAGCGTTCCACAGGGGGCCTACAATGAGCAGTTCTTC
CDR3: CSVPQGAYNEQFF

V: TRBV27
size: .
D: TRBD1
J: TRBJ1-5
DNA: TGTGCCAGCAGTTTACAATGGGACAGGGTCGGCAATCAGCCCCAGCATTTT
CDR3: CASSLQWDRVGNQPQHF

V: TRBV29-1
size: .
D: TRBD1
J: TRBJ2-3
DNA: TGCAGCGGGGACATAACAGGGGGCGATACGCAGTATTTT
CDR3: CSGDITGGDTQYF

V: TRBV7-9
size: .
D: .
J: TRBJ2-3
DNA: TGTGCCAGCAGACCGGGGTGGGAGAACGGAGATACGCAGTATTTT
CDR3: CASRPGWENGDTQYF

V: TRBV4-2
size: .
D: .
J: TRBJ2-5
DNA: TGTGCCAGCAGCCAAGACGGCAGGAATTACCAAGAGACCCAGTACTTC
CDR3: CASSQDGRNYQETQYF

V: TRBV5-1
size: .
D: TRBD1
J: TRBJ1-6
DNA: TGCGCCAGCAGCGCAACACCCCGACAGGGAACCTCACCCCTCCACTTT
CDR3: CASSATPRQGTSPLHF

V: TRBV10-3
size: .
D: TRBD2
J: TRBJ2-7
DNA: TGTGCCATCAGTGAGTCAGGGAGGGGTGGCGAGCAGTACTTC
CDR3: CAISESGRGGEQYF

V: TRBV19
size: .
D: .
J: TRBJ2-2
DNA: TGTGCCAGTAGCCGGGACACCACCGGGGAGCTGTTTTTT
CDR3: CASSRDTTGELFF

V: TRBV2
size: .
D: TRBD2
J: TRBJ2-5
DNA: TGTGCCAGCATTCCCCCGGGACTAGCGGGCCAAGAGACCCAGTACTTC
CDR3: CASIPPGLAGQETQYF

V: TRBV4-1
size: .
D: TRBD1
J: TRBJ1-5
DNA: TGCGCCAGCAGCCAACTCCGGGACAGTCTCAATCAGCCCCAGCATTTT
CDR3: CASSQLRDSLNQPQHF

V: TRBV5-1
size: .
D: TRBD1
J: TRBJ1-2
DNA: TGCGCCAGCAGCTCGGGACAGGGGGGTGGCTACACCTTC
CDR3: CASSSGQGGGYTF

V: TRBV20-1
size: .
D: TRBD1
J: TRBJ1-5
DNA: TGCAGTGCTAGTCAGGGGGTTAATCAGCCCCAGCATTTT
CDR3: CSASQGVNQPQHF

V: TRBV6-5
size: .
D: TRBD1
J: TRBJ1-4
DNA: TGTGCCAGCAGTTACGGGCAGGGGGGCGAAAAACTGTTTTTT
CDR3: CASSYGQGGEKLFF

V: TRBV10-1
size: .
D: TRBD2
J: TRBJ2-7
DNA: TGCGCCAGCAGTGAGGGATATGGACTAGCGATATACGAGCAGTACTTC
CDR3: CASSEGYGLAIYEQYF

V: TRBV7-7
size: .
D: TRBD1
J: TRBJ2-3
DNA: TGTGCTAGCAGCTTTGGGACAGGGTCCACAGATACGCAGTATTTT
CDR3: CASSFGTGSTDTQYF

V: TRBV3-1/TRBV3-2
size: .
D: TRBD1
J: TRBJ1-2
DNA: TGTGCCAGCAGCCACCACGACAGGGGTGGCTACACCTTC
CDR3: CASSHHDRGGYTF

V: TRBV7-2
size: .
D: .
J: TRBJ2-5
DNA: TGTGCCAGCAGCTTAGGGGGAACGGGGTTGGGAGAGACCCAGTACTTC
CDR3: CASSLGGTGLGETQYF

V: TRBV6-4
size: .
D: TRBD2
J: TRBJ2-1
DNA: TGTGCCAGCAGTGAGACTAGCGGGGCCTACAATGAGCAGTTCTTC
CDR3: CASSETSGAYNEQFF

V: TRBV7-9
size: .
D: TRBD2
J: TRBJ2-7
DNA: TGTGCCAGCAGCTCGGCGGGGGGGGATTACGAGCAGTACTTC
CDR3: CASSSAGGDYEQYF

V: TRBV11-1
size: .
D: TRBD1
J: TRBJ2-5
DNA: TGTGCCAGCAGCTTAGCGGGACAGGGGGCGCGAGAGACCCAGTACTTC
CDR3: CASSLAGQGARETQYF

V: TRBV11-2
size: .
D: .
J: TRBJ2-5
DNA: TGTGCCAGCAGCTTAAGCCGGGAGACCCAGTACTTC
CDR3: CASSLSRETQYF

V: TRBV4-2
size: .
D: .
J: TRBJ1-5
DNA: TGTGCCAGCAGCCAGGGCAACGGGCCCCAGCATTTT
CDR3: CASSQGNGPQHF

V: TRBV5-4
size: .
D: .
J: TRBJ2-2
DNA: TGTGCCAGCAGCTCGAGTACCACCGGGGAGCTGTTTTTT
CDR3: CASSSSTTGELFF

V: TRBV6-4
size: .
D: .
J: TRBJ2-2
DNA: TGTGCCAGCAGTGACTCCGACACCGGGGAGCTGTTTTTT
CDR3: CASSDSDTGELFF

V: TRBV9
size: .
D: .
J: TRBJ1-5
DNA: TGTGCCAGCAGCGTAGCCCCGACAGTTAGCAATCAGCCCCAGCATTTT
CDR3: CASSVAPTVSNQPQHF

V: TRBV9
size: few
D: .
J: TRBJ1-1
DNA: TGTGCCAGCAGCGTAGAGGAGGAGAGCACTGAAGCTTTCTTT
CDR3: CASSVEEESTEAFF

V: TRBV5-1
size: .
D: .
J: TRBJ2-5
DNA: TGCGCCAGCAGCCCCCAAGGACTACAAGAGACCCAGTACTTC
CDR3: CASSPQGLQETQYF

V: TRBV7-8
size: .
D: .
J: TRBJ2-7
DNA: TGTGCCAGCGCCCCGGGATTTGGGGACGAGCAGTACTTC
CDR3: CASAPGFGDEQYF

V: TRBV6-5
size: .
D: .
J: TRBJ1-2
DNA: TGTGCCAGCACCCAGGAACCCAAGGGGTATGGCTACACCTTC
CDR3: CASTQEPKGYGYTF

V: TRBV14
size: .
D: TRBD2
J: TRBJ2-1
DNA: TGTGCCAGCAGCCAAGGACTAGCGGGAGTCCATGAGCAGTTCTTC
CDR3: CASSQGLAGVHEQFF

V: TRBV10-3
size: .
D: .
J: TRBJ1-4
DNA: TGTGCCATCAGTGACGGTGTGATGTCAACTAATGAAAAACTGTTTTTT
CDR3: CAISDGVMSTNEKLFF

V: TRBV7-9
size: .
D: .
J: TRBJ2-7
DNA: TGTGCCAGCAGCTTAGCGGGCCAGGGTGCGTCAGGAGAGCAGTACTTC
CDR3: CASSLAGQGASGEQYF

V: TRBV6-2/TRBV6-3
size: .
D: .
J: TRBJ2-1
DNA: TGTGCCAGCAGTTACTCGAGTAGCGGAGGTGCGTTCTTC
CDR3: CASSYSSSGGAFF

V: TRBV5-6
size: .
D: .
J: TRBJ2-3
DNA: TGTGCCAGCAGTTCGTCCTTTCGCACAGATACGCAGTATTTT
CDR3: CASSSSFRTDTQYF

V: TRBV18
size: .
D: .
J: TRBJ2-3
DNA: TGTGCCAGCTCACCAGGACAGTCGGATACGCAGTATTTT
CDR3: CASSPGQSDTQYF

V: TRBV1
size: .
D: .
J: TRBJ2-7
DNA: TGCACCAGCAGCCGGTATCGACAGGACCCCCTTTTGGGGGAGCAGTACTTC
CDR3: CTSSRYRQDPLLGEQYF

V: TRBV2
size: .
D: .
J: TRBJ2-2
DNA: TGTGCCAGCTACAGAGGGGGGGACACCGGGGAGCTGTTTTTT
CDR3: CASYRGGDTGELFF

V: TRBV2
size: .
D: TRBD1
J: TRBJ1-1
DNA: TGTGCCAGCAGTAGACAGGGGGCAAGTACTGAAGCTTTCTTT
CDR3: CASSRQGASTEAFF

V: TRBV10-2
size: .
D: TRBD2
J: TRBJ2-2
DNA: TGCGCCAGCAGACTAGCGGGGTCTAACACCGGGGAGCTGTTTTTT
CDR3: CASRLAGSNTGELFF

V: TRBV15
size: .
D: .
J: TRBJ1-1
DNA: TGTGCCACCAGCAGACCCGGCCGGGGAGCGAACACTGAAGCTTTCTTT
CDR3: CATSRPGRGANTEAFF

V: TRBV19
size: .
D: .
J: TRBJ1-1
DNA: TGTGCCAGTAGAGAGTCTGGGGGCGGCAACACTGAAGCTTTCTTT
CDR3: CASRESGGGNTEAFF

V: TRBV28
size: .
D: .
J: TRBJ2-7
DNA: TGTGCCAGCAGTCTCAGCTCCTACGAGCAGTACTTC
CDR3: CASSLSSYEQYF